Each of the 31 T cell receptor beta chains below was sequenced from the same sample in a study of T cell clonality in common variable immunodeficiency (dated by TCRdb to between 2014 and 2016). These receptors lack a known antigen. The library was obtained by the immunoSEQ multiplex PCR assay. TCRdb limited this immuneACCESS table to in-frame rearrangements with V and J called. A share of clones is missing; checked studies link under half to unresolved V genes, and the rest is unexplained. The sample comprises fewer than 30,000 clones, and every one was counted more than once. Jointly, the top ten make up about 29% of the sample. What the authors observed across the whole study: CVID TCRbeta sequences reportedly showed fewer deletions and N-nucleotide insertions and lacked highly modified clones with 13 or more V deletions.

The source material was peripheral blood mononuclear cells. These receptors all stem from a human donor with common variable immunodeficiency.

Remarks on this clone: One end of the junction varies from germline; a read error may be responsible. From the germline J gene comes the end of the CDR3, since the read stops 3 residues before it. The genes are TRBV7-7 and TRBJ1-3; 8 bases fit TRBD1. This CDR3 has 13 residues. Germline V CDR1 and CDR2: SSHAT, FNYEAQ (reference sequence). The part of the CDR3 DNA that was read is TGTGCTAGCAGCTTAGACAGGGGAGACACC. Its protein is CASSLDRGDT. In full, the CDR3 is CASSLDRGDTIYF.

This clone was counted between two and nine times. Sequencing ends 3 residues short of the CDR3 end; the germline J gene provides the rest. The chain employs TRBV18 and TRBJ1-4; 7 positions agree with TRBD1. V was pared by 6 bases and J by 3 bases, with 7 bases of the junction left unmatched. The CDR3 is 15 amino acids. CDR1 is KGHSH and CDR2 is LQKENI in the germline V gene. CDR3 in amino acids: CASSLSGTANEKLFF. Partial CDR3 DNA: TGTGCCAGCTCGCTTTCCGGGACAGCTAATGAAAAA.

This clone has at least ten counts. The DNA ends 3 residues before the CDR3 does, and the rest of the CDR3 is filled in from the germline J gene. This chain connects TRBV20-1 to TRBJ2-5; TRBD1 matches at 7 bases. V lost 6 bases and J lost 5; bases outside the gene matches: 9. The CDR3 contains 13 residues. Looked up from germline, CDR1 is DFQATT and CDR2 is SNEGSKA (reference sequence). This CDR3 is CSAARQGRETQYF. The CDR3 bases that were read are TGCAGTGCAGCCAGACAGGGACGGGAGACC.

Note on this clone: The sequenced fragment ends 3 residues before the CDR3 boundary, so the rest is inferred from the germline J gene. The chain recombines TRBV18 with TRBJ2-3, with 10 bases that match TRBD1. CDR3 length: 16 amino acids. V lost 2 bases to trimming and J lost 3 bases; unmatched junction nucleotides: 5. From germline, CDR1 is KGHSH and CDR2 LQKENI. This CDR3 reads CASSPVTGGATDTQYF. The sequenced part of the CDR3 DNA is TGTGCCAGCTCACCAGTGACAGGGGGCGCAACAGATACG.

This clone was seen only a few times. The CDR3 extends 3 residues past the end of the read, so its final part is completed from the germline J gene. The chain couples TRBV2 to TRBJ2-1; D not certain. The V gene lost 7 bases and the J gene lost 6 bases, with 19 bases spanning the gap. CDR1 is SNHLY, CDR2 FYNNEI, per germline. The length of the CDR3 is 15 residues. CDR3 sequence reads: CASIIIDFPSNEQFF. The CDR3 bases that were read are TGTGCCAGCATTATTATCGACTTCCCTAGCAATGAG.

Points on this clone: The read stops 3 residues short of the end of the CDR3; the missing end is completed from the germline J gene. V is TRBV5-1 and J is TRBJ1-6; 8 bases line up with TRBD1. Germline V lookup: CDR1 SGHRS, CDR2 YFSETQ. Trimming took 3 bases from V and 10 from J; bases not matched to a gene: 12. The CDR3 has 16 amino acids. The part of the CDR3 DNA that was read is TGCGCCAGCAGCTCCATATCAGGACAGGGTCGATCACCC. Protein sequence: CASSSISGQGRSP. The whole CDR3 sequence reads CASSSISGQGRSPLHF.

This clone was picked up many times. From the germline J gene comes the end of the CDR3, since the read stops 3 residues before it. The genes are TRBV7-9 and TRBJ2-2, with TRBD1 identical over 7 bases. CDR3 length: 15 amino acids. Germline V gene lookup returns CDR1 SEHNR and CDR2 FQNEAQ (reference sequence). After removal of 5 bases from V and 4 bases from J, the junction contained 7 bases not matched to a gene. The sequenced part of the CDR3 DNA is TGTGCCAGCAGCACCGACAGGGTCCCCACCGGGGAG. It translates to CASSTDRVPTGE. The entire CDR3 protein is CASSTDRVPTGELFF.

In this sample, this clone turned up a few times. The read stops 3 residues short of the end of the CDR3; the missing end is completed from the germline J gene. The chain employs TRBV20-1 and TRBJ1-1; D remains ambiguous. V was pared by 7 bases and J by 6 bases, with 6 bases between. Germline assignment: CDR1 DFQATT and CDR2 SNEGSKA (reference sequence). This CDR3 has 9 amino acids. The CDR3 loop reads CSVPSEAFF. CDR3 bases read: TGCAGTGTTCCCTCTGAA.

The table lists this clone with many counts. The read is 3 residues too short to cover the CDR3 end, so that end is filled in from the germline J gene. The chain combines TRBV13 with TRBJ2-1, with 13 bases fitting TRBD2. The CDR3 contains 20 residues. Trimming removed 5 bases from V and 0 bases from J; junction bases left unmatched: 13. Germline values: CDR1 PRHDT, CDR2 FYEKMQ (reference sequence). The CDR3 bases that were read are TGTGCCAGCAGCCCGGACAGGGGGGGACTAGCGGGGAACTCCTACAATGAG. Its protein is CASSPDRGGLAGNSYNE. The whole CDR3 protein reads CASSPDRGGLAGNSYNEQFF.

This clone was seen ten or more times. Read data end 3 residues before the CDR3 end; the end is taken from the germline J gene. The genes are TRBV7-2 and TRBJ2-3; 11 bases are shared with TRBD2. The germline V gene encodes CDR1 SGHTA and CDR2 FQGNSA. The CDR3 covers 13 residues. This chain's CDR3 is CASSTLAGDPQYF. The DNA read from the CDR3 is TGTGCCAGCAGCACACTAGCGGGGGATCCG.

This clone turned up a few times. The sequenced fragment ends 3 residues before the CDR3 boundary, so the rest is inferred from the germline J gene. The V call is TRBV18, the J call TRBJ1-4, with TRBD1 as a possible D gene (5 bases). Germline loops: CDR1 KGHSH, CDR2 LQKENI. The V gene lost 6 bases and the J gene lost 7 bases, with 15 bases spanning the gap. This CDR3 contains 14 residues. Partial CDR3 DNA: TGTGCCAGCTCCCCCGCCGGGGGGGTTGAAAAA. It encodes CASSPAGGVEK. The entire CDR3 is CASSPAGGVEKLFF.

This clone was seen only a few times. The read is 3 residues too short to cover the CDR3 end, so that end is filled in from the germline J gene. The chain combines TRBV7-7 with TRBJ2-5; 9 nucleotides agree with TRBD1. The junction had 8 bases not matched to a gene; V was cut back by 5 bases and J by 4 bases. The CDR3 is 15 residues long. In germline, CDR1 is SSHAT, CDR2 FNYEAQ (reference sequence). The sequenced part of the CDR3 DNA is TGTGCCAGCAGCCATAGGACAGGGGTGGTAGAGACC. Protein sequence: CASSHRTGVVET. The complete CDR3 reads CASSHRTGVVETQYF.

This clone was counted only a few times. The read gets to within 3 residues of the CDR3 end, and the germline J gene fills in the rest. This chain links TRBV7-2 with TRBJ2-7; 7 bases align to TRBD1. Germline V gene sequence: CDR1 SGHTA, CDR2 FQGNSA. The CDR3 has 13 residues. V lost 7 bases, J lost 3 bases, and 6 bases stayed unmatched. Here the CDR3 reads CASTTGQSYEQYF. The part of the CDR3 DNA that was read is TGTGCCAGCACCACGGGACAGAGCTACGAG. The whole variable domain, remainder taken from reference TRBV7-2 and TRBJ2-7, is GAGVSQSPSNKVTEKGKDVELRCDPISGHTALYWYRQSLGQGLEFLIYFQGNSAPDKSGLPSDRFSAERTGGSVSTLTIQRTQQEDSAVYLCASTTGQSYEQYFGPGTRLTVT.

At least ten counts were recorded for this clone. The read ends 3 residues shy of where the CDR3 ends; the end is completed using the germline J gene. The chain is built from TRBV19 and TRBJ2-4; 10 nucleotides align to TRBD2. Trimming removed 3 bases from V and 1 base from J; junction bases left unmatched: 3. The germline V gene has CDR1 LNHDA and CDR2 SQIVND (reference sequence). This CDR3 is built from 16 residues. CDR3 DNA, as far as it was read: TGTGCCAGTAGTATGCTAGCGGGGGCCGCCAAAAACATT. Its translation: CASSMLAGAAKNI. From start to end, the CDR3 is CASSMLAGAAKNIQYF.

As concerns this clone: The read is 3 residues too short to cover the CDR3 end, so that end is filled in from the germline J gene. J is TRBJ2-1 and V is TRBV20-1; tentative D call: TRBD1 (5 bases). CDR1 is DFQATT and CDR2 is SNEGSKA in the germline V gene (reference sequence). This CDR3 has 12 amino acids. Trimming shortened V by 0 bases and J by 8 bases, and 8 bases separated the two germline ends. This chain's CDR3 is CSARDLGHEQFF. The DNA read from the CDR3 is TGCAGTGCTAGAGATCTGGGGCATGAG.

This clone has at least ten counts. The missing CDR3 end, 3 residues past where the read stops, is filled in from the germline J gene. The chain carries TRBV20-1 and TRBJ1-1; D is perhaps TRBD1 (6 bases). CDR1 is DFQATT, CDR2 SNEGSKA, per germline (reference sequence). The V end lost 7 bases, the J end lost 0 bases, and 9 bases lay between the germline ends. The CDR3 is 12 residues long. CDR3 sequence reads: CSVRGMNTEAFF. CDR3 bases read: TGCAGTGTGAGGGGGATGAACACTGAA.

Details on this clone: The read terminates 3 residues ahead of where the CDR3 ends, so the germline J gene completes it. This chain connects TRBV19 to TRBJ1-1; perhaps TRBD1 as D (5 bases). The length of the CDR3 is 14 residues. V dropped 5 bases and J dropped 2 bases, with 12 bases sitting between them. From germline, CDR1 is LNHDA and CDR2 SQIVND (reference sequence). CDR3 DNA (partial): TGTGCCAGTAGTGTACGGGGGGTAAACACTGAA. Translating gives CASSVRGVNTE. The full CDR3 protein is CASSVRGVNTEAFF.

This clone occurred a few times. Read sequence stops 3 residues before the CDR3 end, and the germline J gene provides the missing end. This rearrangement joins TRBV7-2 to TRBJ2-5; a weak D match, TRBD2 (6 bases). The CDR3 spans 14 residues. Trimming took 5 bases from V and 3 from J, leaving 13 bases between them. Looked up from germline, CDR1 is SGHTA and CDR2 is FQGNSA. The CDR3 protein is CASSTGGIKETQYF. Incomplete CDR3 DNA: TGTGCCAGCAGCACCGGGGGTATCAAAGAGACC. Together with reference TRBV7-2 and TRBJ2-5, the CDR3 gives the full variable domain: GAGVSQSPSNKVTEKGKDVELRCDPISGHTALYWYRQSLGQGLEFLIYFQGNSAPDKSGLPSDRFSAERTGGSVSTLTIQRTQQEDSAVYLCASSTGGIKETQYFGPGTRLLVL.

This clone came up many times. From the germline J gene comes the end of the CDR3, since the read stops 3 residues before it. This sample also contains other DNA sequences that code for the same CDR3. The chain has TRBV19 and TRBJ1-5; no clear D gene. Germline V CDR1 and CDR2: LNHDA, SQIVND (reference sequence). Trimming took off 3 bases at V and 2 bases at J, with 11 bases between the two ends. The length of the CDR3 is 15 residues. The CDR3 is CASSMWQGGNQPQHF. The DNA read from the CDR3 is TGTGCCAGTAGTATGTGGCAAGGTGGCAATCAGCCC.

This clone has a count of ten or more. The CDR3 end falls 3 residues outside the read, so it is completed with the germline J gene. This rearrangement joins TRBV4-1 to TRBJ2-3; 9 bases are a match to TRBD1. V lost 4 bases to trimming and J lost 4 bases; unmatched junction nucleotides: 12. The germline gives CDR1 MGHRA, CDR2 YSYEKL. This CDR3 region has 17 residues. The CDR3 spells CASSLPWGQGPPDTQYF. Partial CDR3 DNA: TGCGCCAGCAGCCTACCATGGGGACAGGGTCCCCCAGATACG.

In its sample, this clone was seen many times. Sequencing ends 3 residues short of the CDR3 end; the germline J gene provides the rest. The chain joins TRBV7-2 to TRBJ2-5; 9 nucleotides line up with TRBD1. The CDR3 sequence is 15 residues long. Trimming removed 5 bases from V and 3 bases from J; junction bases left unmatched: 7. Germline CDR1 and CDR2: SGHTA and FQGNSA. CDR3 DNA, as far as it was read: TGTGCCAGCAGCAACAGACAGGGGGGCAAAGAGACC. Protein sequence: CASSNRQGGKET. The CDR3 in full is CASSNRQGGKETQYF.

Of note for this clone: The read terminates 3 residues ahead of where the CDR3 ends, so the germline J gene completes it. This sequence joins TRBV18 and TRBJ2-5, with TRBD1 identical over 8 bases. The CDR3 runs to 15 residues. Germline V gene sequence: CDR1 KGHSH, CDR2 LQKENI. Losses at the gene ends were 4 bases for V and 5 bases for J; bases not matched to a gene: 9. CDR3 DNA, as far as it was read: TGTGCCAGCTCACGGGACAGGAAAAAGGGGGAGACC. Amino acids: CASSRDRKKGET. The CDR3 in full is CASSRDRKKGETQYF.

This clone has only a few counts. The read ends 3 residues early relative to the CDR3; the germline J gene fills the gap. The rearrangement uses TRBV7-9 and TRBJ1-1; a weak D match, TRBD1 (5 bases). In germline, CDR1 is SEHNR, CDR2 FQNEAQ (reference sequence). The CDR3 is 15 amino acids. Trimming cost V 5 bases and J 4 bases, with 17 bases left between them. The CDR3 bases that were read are TGTGCCAGCAGCCTCTTGGGCAGGGTACGCACTGAA. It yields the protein CASSLLGRVRTE. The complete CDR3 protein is CASSLLGRVRTEAFF.

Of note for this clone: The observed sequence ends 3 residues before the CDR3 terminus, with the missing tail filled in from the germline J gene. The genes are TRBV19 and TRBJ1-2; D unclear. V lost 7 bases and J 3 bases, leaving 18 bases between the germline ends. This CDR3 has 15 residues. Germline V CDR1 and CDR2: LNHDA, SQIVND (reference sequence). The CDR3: CASTIGREADYGYTF. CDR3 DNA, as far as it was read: TGTGCCAGTACCATAGGGAGGGAAGCGGACTATGGC.

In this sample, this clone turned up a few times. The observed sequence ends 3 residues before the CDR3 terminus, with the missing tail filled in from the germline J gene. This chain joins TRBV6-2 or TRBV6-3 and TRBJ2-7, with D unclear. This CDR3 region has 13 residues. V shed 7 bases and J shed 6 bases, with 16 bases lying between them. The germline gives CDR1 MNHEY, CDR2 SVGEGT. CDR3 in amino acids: CASNSRLLGEQYF. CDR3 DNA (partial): TGTGCCAGCAATTCGCGGTTGCTCGGCGAG.

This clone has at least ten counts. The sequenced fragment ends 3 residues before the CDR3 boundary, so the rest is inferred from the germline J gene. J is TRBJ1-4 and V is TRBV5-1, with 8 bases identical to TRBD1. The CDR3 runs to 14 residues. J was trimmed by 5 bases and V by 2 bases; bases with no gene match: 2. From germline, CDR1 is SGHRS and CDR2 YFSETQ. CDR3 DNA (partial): TGCGCCAGCAGCTTTTCAGGGGGCAATGAAAAA. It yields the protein CASSFSGGNEK. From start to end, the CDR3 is CASSFSGGNEKLFF.

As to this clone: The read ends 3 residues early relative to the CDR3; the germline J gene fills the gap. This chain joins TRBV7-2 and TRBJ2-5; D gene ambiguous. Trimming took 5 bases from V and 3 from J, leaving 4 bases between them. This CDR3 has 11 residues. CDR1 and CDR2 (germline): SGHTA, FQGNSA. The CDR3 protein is CASSKEETQYF. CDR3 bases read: TGTGCCAGCAGCAAGGAAGAGACC.

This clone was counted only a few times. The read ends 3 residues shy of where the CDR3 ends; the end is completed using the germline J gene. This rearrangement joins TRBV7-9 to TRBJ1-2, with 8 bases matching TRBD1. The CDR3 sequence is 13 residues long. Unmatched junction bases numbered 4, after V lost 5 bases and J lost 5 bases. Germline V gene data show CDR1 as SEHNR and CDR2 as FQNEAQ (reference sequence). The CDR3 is CASSLTGEYGYTF. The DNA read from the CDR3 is TGTGCCAGCAGCCTGACAGGGGAGTATGGC.

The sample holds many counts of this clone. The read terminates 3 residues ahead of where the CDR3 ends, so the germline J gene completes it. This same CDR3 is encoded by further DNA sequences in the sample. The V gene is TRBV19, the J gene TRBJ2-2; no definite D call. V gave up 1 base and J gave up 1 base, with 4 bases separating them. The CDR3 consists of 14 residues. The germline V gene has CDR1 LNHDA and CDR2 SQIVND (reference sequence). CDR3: CASSIAGNTGELFF. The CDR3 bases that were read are TGTGCCAGTAGTATAGCGGGGAACACCGGGGAG.

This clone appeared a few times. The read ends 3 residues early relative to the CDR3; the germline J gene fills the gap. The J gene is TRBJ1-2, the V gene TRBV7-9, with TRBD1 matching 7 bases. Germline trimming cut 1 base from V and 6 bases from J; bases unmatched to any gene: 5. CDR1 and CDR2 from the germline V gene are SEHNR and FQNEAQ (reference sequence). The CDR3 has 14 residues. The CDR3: CASSLGVGQDGYTF. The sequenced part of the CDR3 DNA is TGTGCCAGCAGCTTAGGGGTTGGACAGGATGGC.

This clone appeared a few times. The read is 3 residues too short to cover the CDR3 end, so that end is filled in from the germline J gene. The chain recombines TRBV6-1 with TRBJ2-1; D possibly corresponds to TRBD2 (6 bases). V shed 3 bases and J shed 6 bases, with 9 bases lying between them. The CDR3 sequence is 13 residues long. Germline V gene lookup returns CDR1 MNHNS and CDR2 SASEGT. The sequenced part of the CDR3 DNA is TGTGCCAGCAGTGAGGGGGGAACCAATGAG. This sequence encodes CASSEGGTNE. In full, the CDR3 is CASSEGGTNEQFF.